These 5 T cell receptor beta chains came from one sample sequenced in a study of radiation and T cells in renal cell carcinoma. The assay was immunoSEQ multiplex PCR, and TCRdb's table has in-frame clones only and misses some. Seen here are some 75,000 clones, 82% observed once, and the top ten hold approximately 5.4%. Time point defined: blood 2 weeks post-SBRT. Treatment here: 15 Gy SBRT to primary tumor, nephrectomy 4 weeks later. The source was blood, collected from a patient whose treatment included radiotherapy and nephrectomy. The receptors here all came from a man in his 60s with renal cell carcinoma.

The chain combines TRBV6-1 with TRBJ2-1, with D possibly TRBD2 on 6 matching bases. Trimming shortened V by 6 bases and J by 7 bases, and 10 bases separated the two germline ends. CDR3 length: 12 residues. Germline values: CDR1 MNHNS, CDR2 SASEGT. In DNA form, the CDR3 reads TGTGCCAGCAGCTTGGGACTTAATGAGCAGTTCTTC. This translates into CASSLGLNEQFF.

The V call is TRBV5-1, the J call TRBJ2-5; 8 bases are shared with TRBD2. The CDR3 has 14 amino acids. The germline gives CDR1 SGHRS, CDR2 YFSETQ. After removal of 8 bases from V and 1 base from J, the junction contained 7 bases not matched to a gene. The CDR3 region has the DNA TGCGCCAGTTATAGCGGGACCCCCCAAGAGACCCAGTACTTC. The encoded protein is CASYSGTPQETQYF. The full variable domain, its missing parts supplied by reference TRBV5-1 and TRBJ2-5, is KAGVTQTPRYLIKTRGQQVTLSCSPISGHRSVSWYQQTPGQGLQFLFEYFSETQRNKGNFPGRFSGRQFSNSRSEMNVSTLELGDSALYLCASYSGTPQETQYFGPGTRLLVL.

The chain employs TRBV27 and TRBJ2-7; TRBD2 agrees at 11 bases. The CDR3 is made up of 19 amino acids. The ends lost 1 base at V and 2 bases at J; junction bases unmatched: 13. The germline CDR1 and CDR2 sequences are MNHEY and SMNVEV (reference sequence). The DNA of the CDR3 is TGTGCCAGCAGTTTATATACCCTTGGGCTAGCGGGAGGTCCCTACGAGCAGTACTTC. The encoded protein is CASSLYTLGLAGGPYEQYF.

CDR3 nucleotides: TGTGCCAGCAGCTTAGGATGGGGTCCGGGGACCCAGTACTTC. It yields the protein CASSLGWGPGTQYF. This chain uses TRBV7-2 with TRBJ2-5; no reliable D call. The CDR3 sequence is 14 residues long. CDR1 is SGHTA and CDR2 is FQGNSA in the germline V gene. V lost 1 base and J 7 bases, leaving 13 bases between the germline ends.

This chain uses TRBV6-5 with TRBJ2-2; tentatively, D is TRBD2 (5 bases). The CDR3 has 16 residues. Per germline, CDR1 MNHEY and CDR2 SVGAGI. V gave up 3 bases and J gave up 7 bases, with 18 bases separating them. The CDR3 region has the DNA TGTGCCAGCAGTTATGCGGACTCGCTCGGTGACGGGGAGCTGTTTTTT. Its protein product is CASSYADSLGDGELFF.